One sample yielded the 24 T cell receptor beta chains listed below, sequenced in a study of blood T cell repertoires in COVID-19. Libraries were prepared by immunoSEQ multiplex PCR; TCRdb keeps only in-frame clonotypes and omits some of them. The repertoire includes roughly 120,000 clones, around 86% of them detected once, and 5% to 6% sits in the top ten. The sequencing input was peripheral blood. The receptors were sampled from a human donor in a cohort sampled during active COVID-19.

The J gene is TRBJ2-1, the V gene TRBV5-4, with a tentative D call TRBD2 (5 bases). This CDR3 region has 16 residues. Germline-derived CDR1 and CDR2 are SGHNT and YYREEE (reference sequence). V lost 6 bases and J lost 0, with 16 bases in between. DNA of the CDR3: TGTGCCAGCATCCCACCGTCGGCGGGCTCCTACAATGAGCAGTTCTTC. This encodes CASIPPSAGSYNEQFF.

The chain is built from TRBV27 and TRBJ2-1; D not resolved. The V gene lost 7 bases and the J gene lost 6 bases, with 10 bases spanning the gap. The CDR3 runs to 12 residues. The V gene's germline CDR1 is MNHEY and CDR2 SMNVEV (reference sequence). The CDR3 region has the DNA TGTGCCAGCAAGTCGGGTTTCAATGAGCAGTTCTTC. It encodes CASKSGFNEQFF.

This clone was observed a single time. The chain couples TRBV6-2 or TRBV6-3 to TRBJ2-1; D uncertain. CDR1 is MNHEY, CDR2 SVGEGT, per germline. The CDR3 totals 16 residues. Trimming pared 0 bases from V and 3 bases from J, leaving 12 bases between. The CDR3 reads CASSYSPKAGYNEQFF. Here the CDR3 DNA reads TGTGCCAGCAGTTACTCCCCGAAAGCCGGCTACAATGAGCAGTTCTTC.

The CDR3 sequence is CASSLLTGTMAFF. CDR3 nucleotides: TGTGCCAGCAGTTTATTGACAGGGACGATGGCTTTCTTT. The genes are TRBV27 and TRBJ1-1, with TRBD1 identical over 7 bases. The CDR3 loop spans 13 amino acids. Trimming removed 1 base from V and 11 bases from J; junction bases left unmatched: 7. Looked up from germline, CDR1 is MNHEY and CDR2 is SMNVEV (reference sequence).

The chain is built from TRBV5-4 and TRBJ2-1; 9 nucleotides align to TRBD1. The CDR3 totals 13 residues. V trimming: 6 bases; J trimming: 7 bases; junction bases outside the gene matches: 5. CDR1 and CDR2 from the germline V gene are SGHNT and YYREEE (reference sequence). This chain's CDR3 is CASKDRGENEQFF. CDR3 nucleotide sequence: TGTGCCAGCAAGGACAGGGGCGAGAATGAGCAGTTCTTC.

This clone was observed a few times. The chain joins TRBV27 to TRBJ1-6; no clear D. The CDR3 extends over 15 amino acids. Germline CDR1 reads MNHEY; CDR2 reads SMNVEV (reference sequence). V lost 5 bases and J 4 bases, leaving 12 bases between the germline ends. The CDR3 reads CASSTRREYNSPLHF. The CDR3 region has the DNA TGTGCCAGCAGTACCAGACGGGAGTATAATTCACCCCTCCACTTT.

CDR3 amino acids: CASSLAGGYEQYF. The CDR3, as DNA: TGTGCCAGCAGCCTAGCGGGAGGCTACGAGCAGTACTTC. The rearrangement joins TRBV27 to TRBJ2-7, with 11 bases matching TRBD2. Germline V CDR1 and CDR2: MNHEY, SMNVEV (reference sequence). The CDR3 runs 13 residues. V shed 6 bases and J 3 bases; nucleotides not matched to a gene: 1.

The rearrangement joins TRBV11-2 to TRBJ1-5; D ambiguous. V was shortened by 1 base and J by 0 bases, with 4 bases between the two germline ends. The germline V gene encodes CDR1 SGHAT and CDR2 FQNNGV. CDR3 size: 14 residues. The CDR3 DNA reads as TGTGCCAGCAGCTTAGGCTATAGCAATCAGCCCCAGCATTTT. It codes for CASSLGYSNQPQHF.

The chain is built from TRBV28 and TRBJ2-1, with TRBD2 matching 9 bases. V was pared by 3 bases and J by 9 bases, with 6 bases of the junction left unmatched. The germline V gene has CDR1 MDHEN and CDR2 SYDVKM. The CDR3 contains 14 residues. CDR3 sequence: CASSFAGGPSEQFF. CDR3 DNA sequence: TGTGCCAGCAGTTTTGCGGGAGGGCCTAGTGAGCAGTTCTTC.

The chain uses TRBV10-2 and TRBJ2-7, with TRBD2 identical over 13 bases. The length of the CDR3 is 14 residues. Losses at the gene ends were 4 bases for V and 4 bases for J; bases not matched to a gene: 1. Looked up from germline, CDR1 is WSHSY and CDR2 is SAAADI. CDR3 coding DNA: TGCGCCAGCAGTGGGACTAGCGGGGGTTACGAGCAGTACTTC. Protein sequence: CASSGTSGGYEQYF.

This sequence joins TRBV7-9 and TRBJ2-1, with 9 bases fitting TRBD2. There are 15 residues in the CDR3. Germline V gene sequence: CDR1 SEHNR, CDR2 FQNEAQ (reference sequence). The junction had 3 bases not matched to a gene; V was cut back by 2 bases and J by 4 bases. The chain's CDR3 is CASSLRTSAYNEQFF. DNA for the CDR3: TGTGCCAGCAGCTTAAGGACTAGCGCTTACAATGAGCAGTTCTTC.

The CDR3 here is CASSPRTVHNEKLFF. The CDR3 coding sequence is TGTGCCAGCAGTCCGAGGACAGTCCATAATGAAAAACTGTTTTTT. This rearrangement joins TRBV27 to TRBJ1-4; D possibly corresponds to TRBD1 (6 bases). The V end was cut by 5 bases, the J end by 4 bases, with 14 bases between. The CDR3 totals 15 residues. Germline assignment: CDR1 MNHEY and CDR2 SMNVEV (reference sequence).

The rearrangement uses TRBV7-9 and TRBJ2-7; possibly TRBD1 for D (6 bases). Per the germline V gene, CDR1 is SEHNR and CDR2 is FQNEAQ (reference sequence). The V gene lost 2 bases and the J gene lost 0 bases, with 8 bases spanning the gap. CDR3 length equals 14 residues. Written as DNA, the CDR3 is TGTGCCAGCAGCTTATGGGACACCTCCTACGAGCAGTACTTC. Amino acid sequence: CASSLWDTSYEQYF. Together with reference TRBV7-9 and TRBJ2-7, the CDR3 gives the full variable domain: DTGVSQNPRHKITKRGQNVTFRCDPISEHNRLYWYRQTLGQGPEFLTYFQNEAQLEKSRLLSDRFSAERPKGSFSTLEIQRTEQGDSAMYLCASSLWDTSYEQYFGPGTRLTVT.

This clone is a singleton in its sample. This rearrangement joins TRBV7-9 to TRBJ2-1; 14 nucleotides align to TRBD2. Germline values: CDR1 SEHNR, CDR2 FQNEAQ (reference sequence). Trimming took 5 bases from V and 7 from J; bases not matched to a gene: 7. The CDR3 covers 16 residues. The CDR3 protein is CASSALRTSGRNEQFF. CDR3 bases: TGTGCCAGCAGCGCTCTGAGGACTAGCGGGAGGAATGAGCAGTTCTTC.

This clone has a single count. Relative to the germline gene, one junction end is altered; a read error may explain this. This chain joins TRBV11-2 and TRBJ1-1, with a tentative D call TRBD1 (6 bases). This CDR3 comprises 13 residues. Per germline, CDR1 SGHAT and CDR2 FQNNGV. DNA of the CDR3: TGTGCCAGCAGTTTTCCGGGACACACAGAAGCTTTCTTT. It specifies CASSFPGHTEAFF.

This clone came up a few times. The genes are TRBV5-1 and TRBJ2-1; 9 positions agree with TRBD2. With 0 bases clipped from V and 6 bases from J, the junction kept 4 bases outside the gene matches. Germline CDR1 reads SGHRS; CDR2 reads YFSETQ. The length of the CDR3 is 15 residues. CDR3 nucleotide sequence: TGCGCCAGCAGCTTGGAGGGTAGCGGGGGCAATGAGCAGTTCTTC. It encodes CASSLEGSGGNEQFF. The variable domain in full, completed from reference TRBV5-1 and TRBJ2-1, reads KAGVTQTPRYLIKTRGQQVTLSCSPISGHRSVSWYQQTPGQGLQFLFEYFSETQRNKGNFPGRFSGRQFSNSRSEMNVSTLELGDSALYLCASSLEGSGGNEQFFGPGTRLTVL.

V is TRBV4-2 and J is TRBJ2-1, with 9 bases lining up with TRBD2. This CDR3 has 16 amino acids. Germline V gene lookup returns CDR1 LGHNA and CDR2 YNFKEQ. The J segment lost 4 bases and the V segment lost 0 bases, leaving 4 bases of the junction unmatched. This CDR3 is CASSQDNSGGYNEQFF. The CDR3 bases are TGTGCCAGCAGCCAAGACAATAGCGGGGGTTACAATGAGCAGTTCTTC.

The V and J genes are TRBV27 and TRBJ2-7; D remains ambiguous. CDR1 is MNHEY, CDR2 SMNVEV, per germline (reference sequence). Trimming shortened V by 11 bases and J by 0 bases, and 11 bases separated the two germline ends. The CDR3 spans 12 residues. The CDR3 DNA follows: TGTGCCCCCGACATTCGCTCCTACGAGCAGTACTTC. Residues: CAPDIRSYEQYF.

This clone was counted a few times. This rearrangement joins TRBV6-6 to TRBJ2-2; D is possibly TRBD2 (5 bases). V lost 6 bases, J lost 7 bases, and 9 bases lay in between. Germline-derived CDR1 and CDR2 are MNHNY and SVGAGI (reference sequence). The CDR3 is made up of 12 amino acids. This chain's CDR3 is CASRPRDGELFF. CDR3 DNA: TGTGCCAGCAGGCCGAGGGACGGGGAGCTGTTTTTT.

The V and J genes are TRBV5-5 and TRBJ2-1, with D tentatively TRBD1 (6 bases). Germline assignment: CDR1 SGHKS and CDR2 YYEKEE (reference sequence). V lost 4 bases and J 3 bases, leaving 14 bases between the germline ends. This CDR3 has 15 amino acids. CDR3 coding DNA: TGTGCCAGCAGCCTAACGACAGGCCTCTACAATGAGCAGTTCTTC. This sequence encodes CASSLTTGLYNEQFF.

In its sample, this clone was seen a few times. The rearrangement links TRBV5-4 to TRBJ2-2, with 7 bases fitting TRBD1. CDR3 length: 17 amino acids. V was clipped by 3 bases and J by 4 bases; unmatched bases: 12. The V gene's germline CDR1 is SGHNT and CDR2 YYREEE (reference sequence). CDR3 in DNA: TGTGCCAGCAGCTCGGGCAACAGGGGCACTTCCACCGGGGAGCTGTTTTTT. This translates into CASSSGNRGTSTGELFF.

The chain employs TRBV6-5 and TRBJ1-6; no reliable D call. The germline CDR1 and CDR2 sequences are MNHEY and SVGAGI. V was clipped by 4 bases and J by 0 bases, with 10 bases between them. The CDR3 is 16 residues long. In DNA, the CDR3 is TGTGCCAGCAGTTCTACTTTAAGCTCCTATAATTCACCCCTCCACTTT. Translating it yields CASSSTLSSYNSPLHF.

CDR3 in DNA: TGTGCCAGCAGCCATAGGTTGACTAGCGTATCCCCAGGTACGCAGTATTTT. Translated: CASSHRLTSVSPGTQYF. The chain combines TRBV3-1 (or the pseudogene TRBV3-2) with TRBJ2-3, with 8 bases that match TRBD2. CDR3 length: 17 residues. V lost 3 bases and J lost 8; bases outside the gene matches: 16. The V gene's germline CDR1 is LGHDT and CDR2 YNNKEL (reference sequence).

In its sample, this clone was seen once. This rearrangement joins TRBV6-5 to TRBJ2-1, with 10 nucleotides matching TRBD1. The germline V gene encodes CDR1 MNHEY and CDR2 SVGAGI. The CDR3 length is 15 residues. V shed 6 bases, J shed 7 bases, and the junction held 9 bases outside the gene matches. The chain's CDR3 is CASSRDRGSGNEQFF. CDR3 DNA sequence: TGTGCCAGCAGCCGGGACAGGGGATCAGGTAATGAGCAGTTCTTC.